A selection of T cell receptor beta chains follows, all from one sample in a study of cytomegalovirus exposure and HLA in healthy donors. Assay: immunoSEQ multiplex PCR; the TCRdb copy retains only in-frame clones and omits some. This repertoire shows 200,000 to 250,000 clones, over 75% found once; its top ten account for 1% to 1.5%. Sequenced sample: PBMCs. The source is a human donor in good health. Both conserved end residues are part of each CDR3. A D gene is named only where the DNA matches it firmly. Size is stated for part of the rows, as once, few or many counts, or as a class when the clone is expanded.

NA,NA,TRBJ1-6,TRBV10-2,TGCGCCAGCAGGCAGGACATGATAAGCTCCTATAATTCACCCCTCCACTTT,CASRQDMISSYNSPLHF
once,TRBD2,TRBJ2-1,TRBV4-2,TGTGCCAGCAGCCAAGATAACCAGCGGGAGTGGAATGAGCAGTTCTTC,CASSQDNQREWNEQFF
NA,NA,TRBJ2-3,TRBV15,TGTGCCACCAGCCCCCGGTATACCACAGATACGCAGTATTTT,CATSPRYTTDTQYF
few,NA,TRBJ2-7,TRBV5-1,TGCGCCAGCAGCCCGACTAGTTACTACGAGCAGTACTTC,CASSPTSYYEQYF
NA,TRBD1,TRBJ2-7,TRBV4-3,TGCGCCAGCAGCCACGGACAGGGGGCTGAGGAGCAGTACTTC,CASSHGQGAEEQYF
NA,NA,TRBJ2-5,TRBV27,TGTGCCAGCAGTTTTGTAGCGCAAAGGGAGACCCAGTACTTC,CASSFVAQRETQYF
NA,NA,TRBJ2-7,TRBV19,TGTGCCAGTAGCGTAACAGGGTTCGGGGAGCAGTACTTC,CASSVTGFGEQYF
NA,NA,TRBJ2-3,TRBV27,TGTGCCAGCAACCGTTTCGGGGCAGGAGGGGGCACAGATACGCAGTATTTT,CASNRFGAGGGTDTQYF
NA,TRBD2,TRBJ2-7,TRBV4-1,TGCGCCAGCAGCCAAGGCAGGGCTAGCGGGATCTACGAGCAGTACTTC,CASSQGRASGIYEQYF
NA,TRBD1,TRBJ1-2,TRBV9,TGTGCCAGCAGCGTAGGGACAGGGGTCCATGGCTACACCTTC,CASSVGTGVHGYTF
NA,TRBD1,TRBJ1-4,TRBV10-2,TGCGCCAGCAGTGAGTCAGGACAGGGGAGTACTAATGAAAAACTGTTTTTT,CASSESGQGSTNEKLFF
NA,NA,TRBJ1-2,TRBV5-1,TGCGCCAGCAGCCTTACAGGACGGAAAGGCGGCTATGGCTACACCTTC,CASSLTGRKGGYGYTF
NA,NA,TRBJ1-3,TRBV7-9,TGTGCCAGCCTAGTAGCTGGAAACACCATATATTTT,CASLVAGNTIYF
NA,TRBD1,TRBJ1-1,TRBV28,TGTGCCAGCAGTCTGGGACAGGGGAGTACTGAAGCTTTCTTT,CASSLGQGSTEAFF
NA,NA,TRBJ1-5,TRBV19,TGTGCCGGGGGACTACAGGGCGATCAGCCCCAGCATTTT,CAGGLQGDQPQHF
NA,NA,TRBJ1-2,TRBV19,TGTGCCACCGTGGCGCCTCTAAGAGGCTATGGCTACACCTTC,CATVAPLRGYGYTF
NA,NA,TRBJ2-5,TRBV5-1,TGCGCCAGCAGCTTACGGGGGTCGGAGACCCAGTACTTC,CASSLRGSETQYF
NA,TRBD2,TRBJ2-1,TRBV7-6,TGTGCCAGCAGCTTAGCAGCGGGAGGGTCCTACAATGAGCAGTTCTTC,CASSLAAGGSYNEQFF
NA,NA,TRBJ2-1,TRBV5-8,TGTGCCAGCAGCCTGGCCCGCTACAATGAGCAGTTCTTC,CASSLARYNEQFF
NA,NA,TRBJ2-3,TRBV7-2,TGTGCCAGCAGCCGCAGAACGACAGGACTCACAGATACGCAGTATTTT,CASSRRTTGLTDTQYF
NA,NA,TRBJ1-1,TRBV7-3,TGTGCCAGCAGCTATTACAGGGCTACTGAAGCTTTCTTT,CASSYYRATEAFF
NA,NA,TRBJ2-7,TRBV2,TGTGCCAGCAGCCGGGACACTGTATCCTACGAGCAGTACTTC,CASSRDTVSYEQYF
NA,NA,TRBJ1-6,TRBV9,TGTGCCAGCAGCGTAGAAGGGGTAACCTATAATTCACCCCTCCACTTT,CASSVEGVTYNSPLHF
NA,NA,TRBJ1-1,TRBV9,TGTGCCAGCAGCGCCGATACAGGGAACACTGAAGCTTTCTTT,CASSADTGNTEAFF
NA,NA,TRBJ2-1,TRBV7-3,TGTGCCAGCAGCTTAATTGGCACCCATGAGCAGTTCTTC,CASSLIGTHEQFF
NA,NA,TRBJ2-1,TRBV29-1,TGCAGCGGCAAACTTGTTTTCAATGAGCAGTTCTTC,CSGKLVFNEQFF
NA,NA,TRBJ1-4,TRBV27,TGTGCCAGCAGTTTTCGGGGGGCAAATGAAAAACTGTTTTTT,CASSFRGANEKLFF
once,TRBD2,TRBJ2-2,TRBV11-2,TGTGCCAGCAGGGGACTAGCAGGGACCGGGGAGCTGTTTTTT,CASRGLAGTGELFF
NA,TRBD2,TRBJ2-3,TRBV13,TGTGCCAGCAGCCTGCGGGGGGCAGATACGCAGTATTTT,CASSLRGADTQYF
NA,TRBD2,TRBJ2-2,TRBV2,TGTGCCAGCGGGCGGGAGGGCACCACCGGGGAGCTGTTTTTT,CASGREGTTGELFF
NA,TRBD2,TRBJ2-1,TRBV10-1,TGCGCCAGCAGTGAAACAAGCGGGATTCGGAATGAGCAGTTCTTC,CASSETSGIRNEQFF
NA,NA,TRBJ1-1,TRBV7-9,TGTGCCAGCAGCTCGCAGGGAATTACTGAAGCTTTCTTT,CASSSQGITEAFF
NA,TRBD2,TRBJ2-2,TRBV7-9,TGTTCCAGCAGCATAGGACTAGCTGCGAACACCGGGGAGCTGTTTTTT,CSSSIGLAANTGELFF
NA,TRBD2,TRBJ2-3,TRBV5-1,TGCGCCAGCAGCTTGCCTAGCGGCAACACAGATACGCAGTATTTT,CASSLPSGNTDTQYF
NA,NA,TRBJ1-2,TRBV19,TGTGCCAGTAGTATGCCCGGAGGCTATGGCTACACCTTC,CASSMPGGYGYTF
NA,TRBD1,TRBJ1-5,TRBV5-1,TGCGCCAGCAGCTCGGGACAGGGAAATCAGCCCCAGCATTTT,CASSSGQGNQPQHF
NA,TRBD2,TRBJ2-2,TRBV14,TGTGCCAGCAGCCAAGAAATCCCTAGCGGTTATAACACCGGGGAGCTGTTTTTT,CASSQEIPSGYNTGELFF
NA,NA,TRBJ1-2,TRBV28,TGTGCCAGCAGAAGACTGCCCGGCGTTAACTATGGCTACACCTTC,CASRRLPGVNYGYTF
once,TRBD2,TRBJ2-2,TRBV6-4,TGTGCCAGCAGTGAGGTAGCGGGAGCCGGGGAGCTGTTTTTT,CASSEVAGAGELFF
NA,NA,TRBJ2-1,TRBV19,TGTGCCAGTAGTATAGGGGCAGAGCTTGAGCAGTTCTTC,CASSIGAELEQFF
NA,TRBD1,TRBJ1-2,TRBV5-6,TGTGCCAGCAGCTCGGACAGGGAGGGCTATGGCTACACCTTC,CASSSDREGYGYTF
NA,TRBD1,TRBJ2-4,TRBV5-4,TGTGCCAGCAGCTTGGGTGGGACAGGGGGAGCCAAAAACATTCAGTACTTC,CASSLGGTGGAKNIQYF
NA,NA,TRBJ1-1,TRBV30,TGTGCCTGGAGTGTACTGGGGGGAAGAACTGAAGCTTTCTTT,CAWSVLGGRTEAFF
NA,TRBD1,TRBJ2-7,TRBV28,TGTGCCAGCAGTTCCGGACAGGGACCTTACGAGCAGTACTTC,CASSSGQGPYEQYF
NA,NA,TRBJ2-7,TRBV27,TGTGCCAGCAGTTTATCGTTTGGCCCGTCCTACGAGCAGTACTTC,CASSLSFGPSYEQYF
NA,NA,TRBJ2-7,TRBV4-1,TGCGCCAGCAGCCACGGATCGGGCGAGCAGTACTTC,CASSHGSGEQYF
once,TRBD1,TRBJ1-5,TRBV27,TGTGCCAGCAGGGCAGACAGGGCTAAATATAGCAATCAGCCCCAGCATTTT,CASRADRAKYSNQPQHF